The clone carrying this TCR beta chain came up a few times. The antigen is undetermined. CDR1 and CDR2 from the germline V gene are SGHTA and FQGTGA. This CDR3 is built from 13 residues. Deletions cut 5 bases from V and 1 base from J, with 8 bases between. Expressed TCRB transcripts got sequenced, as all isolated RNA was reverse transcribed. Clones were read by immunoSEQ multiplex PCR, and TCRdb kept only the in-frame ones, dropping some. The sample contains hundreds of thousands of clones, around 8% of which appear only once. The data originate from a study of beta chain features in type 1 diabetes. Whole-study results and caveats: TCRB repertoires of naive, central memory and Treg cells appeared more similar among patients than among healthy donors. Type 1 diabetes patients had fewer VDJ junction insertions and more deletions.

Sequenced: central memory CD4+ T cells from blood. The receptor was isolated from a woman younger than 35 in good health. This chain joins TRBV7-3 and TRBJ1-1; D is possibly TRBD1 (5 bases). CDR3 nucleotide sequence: TGTGCCAGCAGCCGGGGACCGAACACTGAAGCTTTCTTT. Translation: CASSRGPNTEAFF.